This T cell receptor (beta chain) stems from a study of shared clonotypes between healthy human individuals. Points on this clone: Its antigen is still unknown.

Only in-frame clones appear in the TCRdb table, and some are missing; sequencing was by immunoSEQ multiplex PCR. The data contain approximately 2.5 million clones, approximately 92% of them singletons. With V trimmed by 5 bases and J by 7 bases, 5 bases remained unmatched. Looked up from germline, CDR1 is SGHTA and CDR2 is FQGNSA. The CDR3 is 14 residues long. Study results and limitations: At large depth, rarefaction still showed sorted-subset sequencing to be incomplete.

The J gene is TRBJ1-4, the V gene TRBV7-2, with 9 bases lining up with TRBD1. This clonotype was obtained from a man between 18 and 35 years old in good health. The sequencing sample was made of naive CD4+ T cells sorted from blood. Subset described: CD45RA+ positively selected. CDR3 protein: CASSTQGAGEKLFF. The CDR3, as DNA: TGTGCCAGCAGCACACAGGGGGCAGGTGAAAAACTGTTTTTT.